These 30 T cell receptor beta chains were all obtained from the same sample, sequenced in a study of T cells in Graves' hyperthyroidism and ophthalmopathy. Regions amplified from RNA transcripts were the TCR beta CDR3 regions. HTBI primers were employed in a first-round RT-PCR of the TCR CDR3. TCRdb redid the calling of the multiplex PCR reads with MiXCR, one entry per CDR3 protein. Of roughly 420,000 distinct CDR3 sequences listed, about 13% are singletons. The sequenced sample consisted of blood. The receptors here all came from a woman aged 18 to 35 with Graves' hyperthyroidism.

This clonotype was observed a handful of times. This chain links TRBV10-1 with TRBJ2-1, with D possibly matching TRBD1 (5 bases). CDR1 is WNHNN, CDR2 SYGVQD, per germline (reference sequence). V lost 5 bases and J lost 9, with 14 bases in between. The CDR3 is made up of 13 amino acids. This CDR3 is CASSPQQVGEQFF. The CDR3 DNA is TGCGCCAGCAGTCCTCAACAGGTCGGTGAGCAGTTCTTC.

This clonotype was observed at least ten times. This chain joins TRBV7-3 and TRBJ2-1; D unresolved. The length of the CDR3 is 15 residues. Germline V gives CDR1 SGHTA, CDR2 FQGTGA. V lost 2 bases and J 5 bases, leaving 13 bases between the germline ends. The CDR3 region has the DNA TGTGCCAGCAGCTTAGGGGTACTCCCGAACAATGAGCAGTTCTTC. This gives the protein CASSLGVLPNNEQFF.

This clonotype was picked up many times. The V and J genes are TRBV6-1 and TRBJ1-5, with TRBD1 as a possible D gene (6 bases). Trimming cost V 6 bases and J 0 bases, with 18 bases left between them. The CDR3 extends over 17 amino acids. Germline assignment: CDR1 MNHNS and CDR2 SASEGT. CDR3 region: CASSGMTGPYSNQPQHF. The CDR3 region has the DNA TGTGCCAGCAGCGGAATGACAGGCCCTTATAGCAATCAGCCCCAGCATTTT.

Comments on this clonotype: This may arise from a read error, as a much more abundant clone is one base away. The chain is built from TRBV25-1 and TRBJ2-5, with no clear D. Germline assignment: CDR1 MGHDK and CDR2 SYGVNS. This CDR3 is 14 amino acids long. The CDR3 loop is CASSESGIQETRYF. As DNA, the CDR3 is TGTGCCAGCAGTGAATCAGGAATCCAAGAGACCCGGTACTTC.

Remarks on this clonotype: The junction differs from germline at one of its ends, possibly a read error. The rearrangement uses TRBV7-7 and TRBJ2-1; a possible D gene is TRBD2 (5 bases). The CDR3 has 13 amino acids. The V gene's germline CDR1 is SSHAT and CDR2 FNYEAQ (reference sequence). The CDR3 nucleotides read TGTGCTAGCAGCTTATTATCGGGAAATGAGCAGTTCTTC. Translation gives CASSLLSGNEQFF.

The V gene is TRBV4-1, the J gene TRBJ1-4, with 9 nucleotides matching TRBD1. This CDR3 comprises 16 residues. Germline CDR1 reads MGHRA; CDR2 reads YSYEKL. V trimming: 4 bases; J trimming: 8 bases; junction bases outside the gene matches: 11. CDR3 loop: CASSLYNRGPGEKLFF. The CDR3 coding sequence is TGCGCCAGCAGCCTTTATAACAGGGGGCCAGGGGAAAAACTGTTTTTT.

This chain joins TRBV28 and TRBJ1-6, with D tentatively TRBD1 (6 bases). The CDR3 runs 15 residues. With 6 bases removed from V and 9 bases from J, the gap between germline ends came to 18 bases. Germline V lookup: CDR1 MDHEN, CDR2 SYDVKM. The CDR3 here is CASRTPRGSGSPLHF. DNA for the CDR3: TGTGCCAGCAGAACCCCCAGGGGATCAGGTTCACCCCTCCACTTT.

This chain connects TRBV7-9 to TRBJ1-2; 8 bases map to TRBD1. CDR1 and CDR2 (germline): SEHNR, FQNEAQ (reference sequence). The CDR3 has 15 amino acids. The V segment lost 5 bases and the J segment 3 bases; nucleotides outside the gene matches: 8. The CDR3 DNA reads as TGTGCCAGCAGCCCACCCGCAGGGGGCTACTATGGCTACACCTTC. This codes for CASSPPAGGYYGYTF.

This clonotype was seen at least ten times. The rearrangement joins TRBV7-9 to TRBJ2-5; D perhaps matches TRBD2 (7 bases). The CDR3 loop spans 14 amino acids. Germline CDR1 reads SEHNR; CDR2 reads FQNEAQ (reference sequence). Between the trimmed V and J ends, which lost 1 base and 4 bases, there was a span of 10 bases. This CDR3 is CASSLGGGRETQYF. The CDR3 DNA reads as TGTGCCAGCAGCTTAGGGGGGGGCCGAGAGACCCAGTACTTC.

This clonotype was seen ten or more times. The chain couples TRBV7-2 to TRBJ2-1, with D uncertain. Trimming shortened V by 6 bases and J by 0 bases, and 15 bases separated the two germline ends. The CDR3 has 16 amino acids. Germline V CDR1 and CDR2: SGHTA, FQGNSA. CDR3 DNA: TGTGCCAGCAGTCGAACGGCGTTTAACTCCTACAATGAGCAGTTCTTC. This codes for CASSRTAFNSYNEQFF.

The J gene is TRBJ2-1, the V gene TRBV25-1, with 9 bases aligning to TRBD2. V trimming: 7 bases; J trimming: 7 bases; junction bases outside the gene matches: 11. The germline CDR1 and CDR2 sequences are MGHDK and SYGVNS. This CDR3 is 15 amino acids long. CDR3 in DNA: TGTGCCAGCAAGGGCAGACTGCGGGAGGGGAATGAGCAGTTCTTC. Protein sequence: CASKGRLREGNEQFF.

This clonotype was counted at least ten times. The chain combines TRBV2 with TRBJ1-5; no definite D call. The V end was cut by 6 bases, the J end by 0 bases, with 15 bases between. Germline assignment: CDR1 SNHLY and CDR2 FYNNEI. The CDR3 covers 16 residues. CDR3 amino acids: CASSLQILNSNQPQHF. The CDR3 coding sequence is TGTGCCAGCAGCCTACAGATCCTGAATAGCAATCAGCCCCAGCATTTT.

CDR3 region: CASSSSPGQAYEQYF. Written as DNA, the CDR3 is TGTGCCAGCAGCTCGAGCCCGGGACAGGCCTACGAGCAGTACTTC. The chain is built from TRBV7-2 and TRBJ2-7; the match to TRBD1 covers 8 bases. Losses at the gene ends were 4 bases for V and 2 bases for J; bases not matched to a gene: 7. Germline CDR1 reads SGHTA; CDR2 reads FQGNSA. There are 15 residues in the CDR3.

This chain connects TRBV6-2 or TRBV6-3 to TRBJ2-1; TRBD1 might be the D (5 bases). CDR3 length: 15 amino acids. Deletions cut 6 bases from V and 7 bases from J, with 19 bases between. Germline CDR1 is MNHEY and CDR2 is SVGEGT. As DNA, the CDR3 is TGTGCCAGCAGCCAGGCGGCGACAGTCCGTAATGAGCAGTTCTTC. It codes for CASSQAATVRNEQFF.

The table lists this clonotype with many counts. The chain has TRBV6-2 or TRBV6-3 and TRBJ2-5; 15 nucleotides match TRBD2. CDR1 and CDR2 from the germline V gene are MNHEY and SVGEGT. The CDR3 has 19 residues. Unmatched junction bases numbered 13, after V lost 2 bases and J lost 6 bases. In DNA, the CDR3 is TGTGCCAGCAGTTACACGGCCGGACTAGCGGGAGGGCCTCGGAAGACCCAGTACTTC. Its translation is CASSYTAGLAGGPRKTQYF.

This clonotype has just a few counts. This chain connects TRBV7-2 to TRBJ2-5; D is undetermined. The germline CDR1 and CDR2 sequences are SGHTA and FQGNSA. The CDR3 spans 14 residues. The V end lost 5 bases, the J end lost 13 bases, and 23 bases lay between the germline ends. CDR3 sequence: CASSLDGWGDPGYF. In DNA, the CDR3 is TGTGCCAGCAGCCTGGACGGCTGGGGTGACCCAGGGTACTTC.

This clonotype was counted a single time. The chain recombines TRBV30 with TRBJ2-1; D not resolved. CDR1 and CDR2 (germline): GTSNPN, SVGIG (reference sequence). Trimming removed 3 bases at V and 10 bases at J, with 10 bases between. This CDR3 contains 11 residues. The CDR3 nucleotides are TGTGCCTGGAGGGTAAGGTACGAGCAGTTCTTC. Protein sequence: CAWRVRYEQFF.

This clonotype was observed many times. As DNA, the CDR3 is TGTGCCTGGAGTGCTGACTACAACACTGAAGCTTTCTTT. It codes for CAWSADYNTEAFF. The chain has TRBV30 and TRBJ1-1; D remains ambiguous. Trimming took off 1 base at V and 2 bases at J, with 8 bases between the two ends. The CDR3 runs to 13 residues. Germline V gives CDR1 GTSNPN, CDR2 SVGIG (reference sequence).

This clonotype showed up many times. The chain recombines TRBV5-1 with TRBJ2-3, with 13 bases lining up with TRBD2. This CDR3 has 16 residues. With V trimmed by 4 bases and J by 1 base, 3 bases remained unmatched. The V gene's germline CDR1 is SGHRS and CDR2 YFSETQ. The CDR3 region is CASSPGLAGRTDTQYF. CDR3 DNA: TGCGCCAGCAGCCCGGGACTAGCGGGACGCACAGATACGCAGTATTTT.

This clonotype was counted at least ten times. The chain combines TRBV27 with TRBJ1-5, with a possible D match to TRBD1 (5 bases). V lost 9 bases, J lost 4 bases, and 13 bases lay in between. Germline loops: CDR1 MNHEY, CDR2 SMNVEV (reference sequence). This CDR3 contains 13 residues. Here the CDR3 reads CASNPGPNQPQHF. The CDR3, as DNA: TGTGCCAGTAACCCGGGACCAAATCAGCCCCAGCATTTT.

The chain is built from TRBV6-4 and TRBJ2-1; TRBD2 aligns across 8 bases. Germline V gives CDR1 MRHNA, CDR2 SNTAGT. The trim removed 0 bases at V and 3 bases at J, leaving 1 base unmatched. The CDR3 loop spans 15 amino acids. CDR3 loop: CASSDSAGDYNEQFF. For the CDR3, the DNA is TGTGCCAGCAGTGACTCAGCGGGAGACTACAATGAGCAGTTCTTC.

This clonotype was recorded at least ten times. This rearrangement joins TRBV7-9 to TRBJ2-5; D is undetermined. Trimming pared 5 bases from V and 5 bases from J, leaving 9 bases between. From germline, CDR1 is SEHNR and CDR2 FQNEAQ (reference sequence). The CDR3 is 12 amino acids. CDR3: CASSPMSETQYF. In DNA, the CDR3 is TGTGCCAGCAGCCCTATGTCCGAGACCCAGTACTTC.

The rearrangement uses TRBV12-5 and TRBJ2-7, with TRBD1 matching 8 bases. CDR3 length: 14 residues. The J segment lost 0 bases and the V segment lost 6 bases, leaving 4 bases of the junction unmatched. The germline gives CDR1 LGHNT, CDR2 FRNRAP. The CDR3 loop reads CASGAGTGSYEQYF. The CDR3 DNA reads as TGTGCTAGTGGGGCCGGGACAGGCTCCTACGAGCAGTACTTC.

The sample holds many counts of this clonotype. This chain uses TRBV11-2 with TRBJ1-6, with D hard to call. Deletions cut 0 bases from V and 7 bases from J, with 4 bases between. CDR1 and CDR2 (germline): SGHAT, FQNNGV. The CDR3 runs 13 residues. The CDR3 DNA follows: TGTGCCAGCAGCTTAGACAGAAATTCACCCCTCCACTTT. Encoded protein: CASSLDRNSPLHF.

This clonotype came up many times. The CDR3 spells CASSEVAGTQETQYF. As DNA, the CDR3 is TGTGCCAGCAGTGAAGTGGCGGGCACTCAAGAGACCCAGTACTTC. The chain uses TRBV6-1 and TRBJ2-5; perhaps TRBD2 as D (5 bases). Germline values: CDR1 MNHNS, CDR2 SASEGT. The CDR3 loop spans 15 amino acids. V lost 1 base and J lost 2, with 11 bases in between.

The V gene is TRBV6-5, the J gene TRBJ1-2, with D possibly matching TRBD1 (5 bases). Germline values: CDR1 MNHEY, CDR2 SVGAGI. Trimming stripped 4 bases from V and 14 bases from J, with 20 bases between. The CDR3 spans 13 residues. The CDR3 here is CASSWAWEGTQTF. Written as DNA, the CDR3 is TGTGCCAGCAGTTGGGCATGGGAGGGGACGCAAACCTTC.

Points on this clonotype: A read error may be the cause here, since a much bigger clone is one base away. This chain links TRBV27 with TRBJ1-5; weak D call: TRBD1 (5 bases). Trimming took 2 bases from V and 5 from J, leaving 10 bases between them. The CDR3 contains 14 residues. Germline values: CDR1 MNHEY, CDR2 SMNVEV (reference sequence). The CDR3 nucleotides are TGTGCCAGCAGTTTAAGCAGGGACGATCAGCCCCAGCATTTT. Translated: CASSLSRDDQPQHF.

In its sample, this clonotype was seen many times. The gene calls are TRBV7-2 and TRBJ1-2; D gene uncertain. Germline CDR1 SGHTA, CDR2 FQGNSA. This CDR3 has 17 residues. Trimming removed 1 base at V and 1 base at J, with 16 bases between. CDR3 protein: CASSLDYETDYNYGYTF. The CDR3 region has the DNA TGTGCCAGCAGCTTAGATTACGAGACCGATTATAACTATGGCTACACCTTC.

J is TRBJ2-7 and V is TRBV19; TRBD1 or TRBD2 may be the D gene (5 bases each). Trimming took 2 bases from V and 1 from J, leaving 12 bases between them. The CDR3 has 15 residues. CDR1 is LNHDA, CDR2 SQIVND, per germline (reference sequence). The CDR3 sequence is CASSILGVASYEQYF. DNA of the CDR3: TGTGCCAGTAGTATACTGGGGGTAGCGTCCTACGAGCAGTACTTC.

Regarding this clonotype: At one of its ends the junction is not consistent with the germline gene, which may arise from a read error. V and J are TRBV6-9 and TRBJ2-2; TRBD1 agrees at 8 bases. The germline V gene has CDR1 MNHGY and CDR2 SVAAGI. The CDR3 loop spans 16 amino acids. As DNA, the CDR3 is TGTGCCAGCAGTTTGGACAGGGCATTAATCACCGGGGAGCTGCTTTTT. It is translated as CASSLDRALITGELLF.